The clone carrying this T cell receptor beta chain was seen ten or more times. Its antigen is currently unknown. This sample is part of a study of identical twins. Study-wide points: Insertions were fewer in abundant cord blood beta clonotypes, whereas memory repertoires showed none of this pattern.

TCRdb used MiXCR to reprocess the 5' RACE reads, holding one entry per CDR3 protein. Of about 730,000 distinct CDR3 sequences detected, around 20% appear once; the ten largest clones hold about 4.3%. V lost 6 bases, J lost 0 bases, and 7 bases stayed unmatched. Per the germline V gene, CDR1 is MNHEY and CDR2 is SVGEGT. The CDR3 runs to 16 residues. A further study also used this sample, focusing on T cells expressing NK-cell markers. From that second work: NKG2C+ dominant clonotype frequencies in over 5 donors were about 1.0-7.5% of CD8+ T cells.

The chain couples TRBV6-2 or TRBV6-3 to TRBJ1-5, with 8 bases identical to TRBD1. The sequenced sample consisted of PBMCs. This clonotype was obtained from a woman under 30 in good health. CDR3 DNA: TGTGCCAGCAGCCAAGGGACAGGAACTAGCAATCAGCCCCAGCATTTT. It yields the protein CASSQGTGTSNQPQHF.